This TCR beta chain was documented in a study of spatial heterogeneity in lung cancer. Study-wide background: The donors comprised about 65 untreated early-stage non-small cell lung cancer patients. Detected sequences consistently included more beta-chain ones than alpha-chain ones. Study outcomes and limitations: At tumor resection, ubiquitous expanded TCRs were detected in blood more often than later.

Unique molecular identifiers tagged every individual TCR cDNA molecule. A single record per CDR3 protein comes from TCRdb applying MiXCR to the 5' RACE reads. The table lists roughly 120,000 distinct CDR3 sequences, 9% to 15% of them singletons. Turning to this clonotype: Its antigen is not known.

There are 14 residues in the CDR3. In germline, CDR1 is GTSNPN, CDR2 SVGIG (reference sequence). V was trimmed by 5 bases and J by 2 bases, leaving 16 bases between them. Sample time point: blood at routine non-recurrence follow-up after resection. Whole RNA obtained from tumor, nontumor lung or frozen PBMC underwent sequencing without sorting. This material consisted of PBMCs, taken at follow-up. This chain links TRBV30 with TRBJ2-7; tentatively, D is TRBD2 (5 bases). This clonotype was sampled from a male donor with early-stage non-small cell lung cancer. The CDR3 DNA follows: TGTGCCTGGGGTAGAGGCGGGCCCACCTACGAGCAGTACTTC. Its protein product is CAWGRGGPTYEQYF.